The clone carrying this TCR beta chain has at least ten counts. Diagnoses were established using clinical symptoms, serum thyroxine and TRAb, thyroid ultrasound and orbital computed tomography. This sample was taken from a study of T cells in Graves' hyperthyroidism and ophthalmopathy. What was amplified from RNA transcripts were TCR beta CDR3 regions. Carried out on the TCR CDR3, a first-round RT-PCR used the HTBI primer set. MiXCR, applied by TCRdb to the multiplex PCR reads, yields one record per CDR3 protein. The repertoire consists of about 570,000 distinct CDR3 sequences, with less than 15% occurring once and the leading ten covering 14%. Germline V gives CDR1 LGHDT, CDR2 YNNKEL (reference sequence). The CDR3 spans 15 residues. V was trimmed by 2 bases and J by 0 bases, leaving 8 bases between them.

This receptor was obtained from a woman aged 40-49 years with Graves' hyperthyroidism. Sequenced: blood. V is TRBV3-1 and J is TRBJ2-1; weak D call: TRBD2 (6 bases). The CDR3 sequence: CASSQPTSSYNEQFF. The CDR3 DNA is TGTGCCAGCAGCCAACCGACTAGCTCCTACAATGAGCAGTTCTTC.